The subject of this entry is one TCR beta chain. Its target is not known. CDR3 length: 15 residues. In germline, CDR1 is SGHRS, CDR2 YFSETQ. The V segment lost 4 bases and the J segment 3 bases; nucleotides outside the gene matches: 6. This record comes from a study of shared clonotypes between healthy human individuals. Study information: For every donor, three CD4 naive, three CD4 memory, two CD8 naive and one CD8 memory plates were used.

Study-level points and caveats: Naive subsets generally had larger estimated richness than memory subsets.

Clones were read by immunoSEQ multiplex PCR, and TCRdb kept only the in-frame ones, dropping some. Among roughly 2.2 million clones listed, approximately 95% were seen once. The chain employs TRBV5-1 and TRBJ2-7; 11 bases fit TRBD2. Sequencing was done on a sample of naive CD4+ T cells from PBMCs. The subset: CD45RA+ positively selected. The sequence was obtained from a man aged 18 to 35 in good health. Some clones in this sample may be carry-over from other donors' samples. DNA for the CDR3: TGCGCCAGCAGCCACGCGGGACTAGCGGACTACGAGCAGTACTTC. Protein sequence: CASSHAGLADYEQYF.